Reported below is one T cell receptor beta chain. Its target is not known. Assay used: immunoSEQ multiplex PCR; TCRdb lists only in-frame clones, some missing. The data show tens of thousands of clones, with 84% seen just once and 0.35% to 0.55% held by the top ten. The data stem from a study of graft-versus-host responses after intestinal transplantation. Turning to the study itself: The study gave all recipients anti-thymocyte globulin induction, then tacrolimus and steroids for 2 to 3 years. Study conclusions and caveats: Researchers found peak circulating GvH clone levels linked to early post-transplant HvG declines.

The receptor was isolated from a human donor who was the organ donor for an intestinal transplant. The specimen comprised unstimulated CD4+ T cells sorted from spleen or lymph node cells, sampled before transplant.

As DNA, the CDR3 is TGTGCCAGCAGTTACTCAGACAGGGCATCCTACGAGCAGTACTTC. This encodes CASSYSDRASYEQYF. The chain has TRBV6-6 and TRBJ2-7, with TRBD1 matching over 7 bases. Germline values: CDR1 MNHNY, CDR2 SVGAGI (reference sequence). Trimming took 0 bases from V and 1 from J; bases not matched to a gene: 3. The CDR3 totals 15 residues.